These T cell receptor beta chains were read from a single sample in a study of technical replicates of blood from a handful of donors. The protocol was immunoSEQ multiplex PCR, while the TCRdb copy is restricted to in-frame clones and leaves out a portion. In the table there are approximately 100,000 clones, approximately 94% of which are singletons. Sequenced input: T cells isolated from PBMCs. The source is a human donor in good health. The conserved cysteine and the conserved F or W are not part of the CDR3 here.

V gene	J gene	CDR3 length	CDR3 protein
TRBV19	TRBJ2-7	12	ASSARQGTYEQY
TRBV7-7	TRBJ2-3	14	ASSFWLAGGEDTQY
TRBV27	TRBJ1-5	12	ASSRQGPDQPQH
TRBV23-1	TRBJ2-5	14	ASSHLTVPGQETQY
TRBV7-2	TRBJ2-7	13	ASSLGGLALYEQY
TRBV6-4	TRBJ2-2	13	ASSDSRLASGELF
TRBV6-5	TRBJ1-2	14	ASSYGGGSGSRGYT
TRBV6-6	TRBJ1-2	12	ASSYAHSPLGYT
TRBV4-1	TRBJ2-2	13	ASSQAGLNTGELF
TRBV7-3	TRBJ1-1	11	ASSLSQGIEAF
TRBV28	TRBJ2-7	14	ASMGTSGVNSYEQY
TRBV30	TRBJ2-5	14	AWSLSGGVGGETQY
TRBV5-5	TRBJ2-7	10	ASSSTGSEQY
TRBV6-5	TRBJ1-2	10	ASAAGNYGYT
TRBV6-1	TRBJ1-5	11	ASSDDWSQPQH
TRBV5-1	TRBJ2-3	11	ASSPVPTDTQY
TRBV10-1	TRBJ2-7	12	ASTSGTAPNEQY
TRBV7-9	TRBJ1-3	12	ASSLGTNGNTIY
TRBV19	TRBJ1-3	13	ASSLTWTGAYTIY
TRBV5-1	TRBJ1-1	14	ASRWQGAAGDTEAF
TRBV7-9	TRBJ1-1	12	ASSTDIKNTEAF
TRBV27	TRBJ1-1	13	ASSSAWGVNTEAF
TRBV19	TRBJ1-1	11	ASAQGPHTEAF
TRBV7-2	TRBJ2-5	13	ASSMSSGSAETQY
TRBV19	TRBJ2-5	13	ASRNHLGGAETQY
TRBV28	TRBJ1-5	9	ASSQNQPQH
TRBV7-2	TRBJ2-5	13	ASSSGQGGWETQY
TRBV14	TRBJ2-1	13	ASSQDPGTANEQF
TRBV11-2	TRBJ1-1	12	ASRHGQGAGEAF
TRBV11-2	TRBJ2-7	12	ASSLGRVAYEQY
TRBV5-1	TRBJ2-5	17	ASSLGELAGGPDRETQY
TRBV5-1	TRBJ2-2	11	ASSHDRTGELF
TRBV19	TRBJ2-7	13	ASSEWGPSSYEQY
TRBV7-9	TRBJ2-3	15	ASSPPLPSGRTDTQY
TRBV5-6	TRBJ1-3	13	ASSLKSQGGNTIY
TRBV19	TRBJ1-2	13	AGSTGGGGLYGYT
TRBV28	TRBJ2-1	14	ASSQLSGRAYNEQF
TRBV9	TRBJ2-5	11	ASSSLEKETQY
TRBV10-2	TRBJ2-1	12	ASSTGGSYNEQF
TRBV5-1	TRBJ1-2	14	ASSTSTGRTIYGYT
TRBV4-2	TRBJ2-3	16	ASSQEPRRGLAADTQY
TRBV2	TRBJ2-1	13	ASTFSGRRGNEQF
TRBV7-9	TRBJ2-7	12	ASSRWPDSYEQY
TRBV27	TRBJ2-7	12	ASTRSGSSYEQY
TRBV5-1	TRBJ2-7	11	ASSLLQGYEQY
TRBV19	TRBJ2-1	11	ASSEDRANEQF
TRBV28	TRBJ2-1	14	ASSNSGSSSYNEQF
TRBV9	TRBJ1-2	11	ASSVAEAGGYT
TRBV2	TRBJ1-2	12	ASSELAGNYGYT
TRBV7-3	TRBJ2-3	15	ASSPQGGGLRTDTQY
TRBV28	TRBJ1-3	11	ASREDSRNTIY
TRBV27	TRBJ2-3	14	ASRPTSGRLPDTQY
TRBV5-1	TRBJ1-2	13	ASSSGQPANYGYT
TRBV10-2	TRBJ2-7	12	ASSESAIRNEQY
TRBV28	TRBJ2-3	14	ASSFITSGATDTQY
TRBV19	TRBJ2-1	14	ASSGRTSGRGYEQF
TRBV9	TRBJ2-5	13	ASSPPSGGQETQY
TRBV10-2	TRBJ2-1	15	ASSESGGALFYNEQF
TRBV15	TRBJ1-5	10	ATSGGNQPQH